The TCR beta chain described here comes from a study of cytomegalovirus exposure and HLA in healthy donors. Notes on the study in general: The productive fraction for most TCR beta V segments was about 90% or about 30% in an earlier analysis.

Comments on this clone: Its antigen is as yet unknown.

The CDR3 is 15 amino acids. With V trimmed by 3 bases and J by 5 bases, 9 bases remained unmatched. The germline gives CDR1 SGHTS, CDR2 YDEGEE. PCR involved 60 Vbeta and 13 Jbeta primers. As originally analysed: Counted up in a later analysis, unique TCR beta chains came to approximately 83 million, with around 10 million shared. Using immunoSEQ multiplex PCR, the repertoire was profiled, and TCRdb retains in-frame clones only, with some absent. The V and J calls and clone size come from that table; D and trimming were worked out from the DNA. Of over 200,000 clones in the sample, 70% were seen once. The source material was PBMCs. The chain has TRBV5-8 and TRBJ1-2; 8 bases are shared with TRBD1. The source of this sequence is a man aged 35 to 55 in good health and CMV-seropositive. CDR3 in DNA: TGTGCCAGCAGCTCTCCGGAGGGACAGGTTTATGGCTACACCTTC. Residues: CASSSPEGQVYGYTF. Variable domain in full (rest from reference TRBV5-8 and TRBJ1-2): EAGVTQSPTHLIKTRGQQATLRCSPISGHTSVYWYQQALGLGLQFLLWYDEGEERNRGNFPPRFSGRQFPNYSSELNVNALELEDSALYLCASSSPEGQVYGYTFGSGTRLTVV.